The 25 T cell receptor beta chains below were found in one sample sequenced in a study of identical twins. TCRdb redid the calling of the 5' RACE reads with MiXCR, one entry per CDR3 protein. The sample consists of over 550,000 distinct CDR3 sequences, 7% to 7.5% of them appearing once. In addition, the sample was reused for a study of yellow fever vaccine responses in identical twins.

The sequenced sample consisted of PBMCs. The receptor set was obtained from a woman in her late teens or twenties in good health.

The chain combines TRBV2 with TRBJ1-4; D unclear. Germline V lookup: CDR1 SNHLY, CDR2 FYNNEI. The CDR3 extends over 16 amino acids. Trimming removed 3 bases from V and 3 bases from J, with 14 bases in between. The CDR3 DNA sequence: TGTGCCAGCAGTGACCCGACCAAGGTGGCTAATGAAAAACTGTTTTTT. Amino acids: CASSDPTKVANEKLFF.

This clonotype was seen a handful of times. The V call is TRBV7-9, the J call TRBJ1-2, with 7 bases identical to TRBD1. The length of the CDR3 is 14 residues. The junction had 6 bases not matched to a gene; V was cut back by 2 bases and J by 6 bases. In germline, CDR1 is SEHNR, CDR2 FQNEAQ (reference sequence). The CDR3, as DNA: TGTGCCAGCAGCTTATTTGTCCAGGGGGATGGCTACACCTTC. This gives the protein CASSLFVQGDGYTF.

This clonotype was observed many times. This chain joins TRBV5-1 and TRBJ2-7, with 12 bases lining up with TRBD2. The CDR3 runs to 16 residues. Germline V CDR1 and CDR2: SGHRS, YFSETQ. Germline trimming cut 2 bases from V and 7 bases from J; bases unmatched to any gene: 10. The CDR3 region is CASSFTGLAGSVEQYF. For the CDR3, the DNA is TGCGCCAGCAGCTTTACCGGACTAGCGGGGAGCGTAGAGCAGTACTTC.

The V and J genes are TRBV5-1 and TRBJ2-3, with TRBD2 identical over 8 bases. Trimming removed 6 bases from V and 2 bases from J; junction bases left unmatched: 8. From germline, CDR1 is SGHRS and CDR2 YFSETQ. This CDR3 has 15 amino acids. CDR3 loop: CASTISGGATDTQYF. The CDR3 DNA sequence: TGCGCCAGCACCATCAGCGGGGGTGCCACAGATACGCAGTATTTT.

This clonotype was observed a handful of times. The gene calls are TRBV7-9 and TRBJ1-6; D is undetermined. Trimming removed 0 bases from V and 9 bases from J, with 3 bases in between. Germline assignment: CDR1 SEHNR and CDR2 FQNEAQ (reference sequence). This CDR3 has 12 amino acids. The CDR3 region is CASSLAASPLHF. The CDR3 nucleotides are TGTGCCAGCAGCTTAGCTGCTTCACCCCTCCACTTT.

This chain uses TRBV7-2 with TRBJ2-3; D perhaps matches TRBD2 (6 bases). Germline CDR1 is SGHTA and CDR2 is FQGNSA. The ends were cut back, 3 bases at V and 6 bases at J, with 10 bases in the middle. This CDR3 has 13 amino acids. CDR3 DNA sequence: TGTGCCAGCAGCTTGGGACTTCGCGATACGCAGTATTTT. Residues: CASSLGLRDTQYF.

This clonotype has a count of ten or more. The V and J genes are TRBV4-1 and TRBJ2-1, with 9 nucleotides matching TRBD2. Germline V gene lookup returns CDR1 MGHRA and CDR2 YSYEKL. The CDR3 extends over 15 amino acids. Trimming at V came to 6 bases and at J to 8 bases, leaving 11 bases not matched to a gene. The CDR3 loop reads CASRPSSGRSYEQFF. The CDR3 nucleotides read TGCGCCAGCAGACCTTCCAGCGGGAGGTCGTATGAGCAGTTCTTC.

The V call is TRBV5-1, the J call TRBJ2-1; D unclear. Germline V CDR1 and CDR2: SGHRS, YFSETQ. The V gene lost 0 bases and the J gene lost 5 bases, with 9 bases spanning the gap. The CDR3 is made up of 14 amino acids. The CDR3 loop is CASSLDLGDNEQFF. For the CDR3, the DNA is TGCGCCAGCAGCTTGGATTTAGGTGACAATGAGCAGTTCTTC.

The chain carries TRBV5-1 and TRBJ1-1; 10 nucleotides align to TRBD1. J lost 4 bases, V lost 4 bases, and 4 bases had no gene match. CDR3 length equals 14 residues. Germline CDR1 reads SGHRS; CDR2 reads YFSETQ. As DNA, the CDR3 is TGCGCCAGCAGCCGACAGGGGGCTGGCACTGAAGCTTTCTTT. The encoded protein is CASSRQGAGTEAFF.

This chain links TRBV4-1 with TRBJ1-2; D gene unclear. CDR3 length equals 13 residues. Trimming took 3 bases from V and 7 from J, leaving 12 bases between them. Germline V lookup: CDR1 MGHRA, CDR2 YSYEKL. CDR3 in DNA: TGCGCCAGCAGCCAGGTTGAGATGGGTGGCTACACCTTC. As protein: CASSQVEMGGYTF.

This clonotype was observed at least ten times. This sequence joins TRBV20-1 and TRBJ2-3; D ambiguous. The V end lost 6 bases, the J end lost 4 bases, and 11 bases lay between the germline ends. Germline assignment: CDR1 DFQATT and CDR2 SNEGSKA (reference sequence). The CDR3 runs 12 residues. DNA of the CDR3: TGCAGTGCCTGGGGTAGAGCAGATACGCAGTATTTT. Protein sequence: CSAWGRADTQYF.

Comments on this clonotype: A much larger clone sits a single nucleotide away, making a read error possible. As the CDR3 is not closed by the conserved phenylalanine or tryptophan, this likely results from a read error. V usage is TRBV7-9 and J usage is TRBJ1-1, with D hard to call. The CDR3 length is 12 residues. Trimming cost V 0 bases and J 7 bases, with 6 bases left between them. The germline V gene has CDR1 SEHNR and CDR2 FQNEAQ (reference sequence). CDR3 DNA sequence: TGTGCCAGCAGCTTAGCGGGAAATGAAGCTTTCATT. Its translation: CASSLAGNEAFI.

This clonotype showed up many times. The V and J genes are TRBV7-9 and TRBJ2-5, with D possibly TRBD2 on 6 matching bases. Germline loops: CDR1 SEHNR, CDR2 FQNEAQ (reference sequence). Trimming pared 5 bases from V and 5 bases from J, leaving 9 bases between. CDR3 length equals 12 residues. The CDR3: CASSRGGETQYF. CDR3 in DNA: TGTGCCAGCAGCCGGGGAGGCGAGACCCAGTACTTC.

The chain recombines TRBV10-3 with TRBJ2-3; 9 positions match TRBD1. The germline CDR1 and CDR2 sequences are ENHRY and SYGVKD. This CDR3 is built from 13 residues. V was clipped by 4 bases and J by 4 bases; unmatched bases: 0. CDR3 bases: TGTGCCATCAGTGGACAGGGGGCAGATACGCAGTATTTT. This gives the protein CAISGQGADTQYF.

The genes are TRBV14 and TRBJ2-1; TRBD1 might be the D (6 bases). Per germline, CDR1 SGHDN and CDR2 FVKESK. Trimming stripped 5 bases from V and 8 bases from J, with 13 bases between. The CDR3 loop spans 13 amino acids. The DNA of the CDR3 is TGTGCCAGCAGCACAGGGTTGGGGTATGAGCAGTTCTTC. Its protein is CASSTGLGYEQFF.

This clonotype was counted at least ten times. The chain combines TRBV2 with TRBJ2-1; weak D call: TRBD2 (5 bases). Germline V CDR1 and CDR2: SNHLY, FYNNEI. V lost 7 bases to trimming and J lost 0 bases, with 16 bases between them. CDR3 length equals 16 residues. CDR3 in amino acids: CASIGVAGRSYNEQFF. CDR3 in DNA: TGTGCCAGCATCGGGGTAGCAGGACGCTCCTACAATGAGCAGTTCTTC.

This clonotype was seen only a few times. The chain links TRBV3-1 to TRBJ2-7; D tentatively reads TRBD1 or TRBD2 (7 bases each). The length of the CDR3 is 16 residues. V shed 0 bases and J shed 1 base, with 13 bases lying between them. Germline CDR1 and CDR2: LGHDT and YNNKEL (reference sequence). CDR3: CASSQDGRGLSYEQYF. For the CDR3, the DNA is TGTGCCAGCAGCCAAGATGGGAGGGGGCTGTCCTACGAGCAGTACTTC.

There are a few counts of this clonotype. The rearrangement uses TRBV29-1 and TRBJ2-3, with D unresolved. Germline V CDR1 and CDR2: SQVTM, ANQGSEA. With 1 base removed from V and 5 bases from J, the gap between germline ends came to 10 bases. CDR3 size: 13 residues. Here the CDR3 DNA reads TGCAGCGTTGAAGGGGGTTTAGGAGATACGCAGTATTTT. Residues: CSVEGGLGDTQYF.

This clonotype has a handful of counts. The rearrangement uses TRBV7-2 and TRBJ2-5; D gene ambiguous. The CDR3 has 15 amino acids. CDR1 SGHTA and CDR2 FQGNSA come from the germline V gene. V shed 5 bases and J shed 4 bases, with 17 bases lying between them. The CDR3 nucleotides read TGTGCCAGCAGCCCTCCGGACCGGAGTGGAGAGACCCAGTACTTC. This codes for CASSPPDRSGETQYF.

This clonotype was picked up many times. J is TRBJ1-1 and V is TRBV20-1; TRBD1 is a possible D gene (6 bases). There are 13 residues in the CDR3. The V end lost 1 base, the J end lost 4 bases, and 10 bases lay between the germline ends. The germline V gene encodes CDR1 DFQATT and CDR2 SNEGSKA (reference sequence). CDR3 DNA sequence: TGCAGTGCTAGAGGACAGGTCAGCACTGAAGCTTTCTTT. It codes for CSARGQVSTEAFF.

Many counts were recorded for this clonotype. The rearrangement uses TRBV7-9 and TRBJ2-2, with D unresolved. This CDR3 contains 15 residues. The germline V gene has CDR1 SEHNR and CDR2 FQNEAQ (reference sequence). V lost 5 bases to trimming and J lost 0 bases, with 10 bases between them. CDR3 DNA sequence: TGTGCCAGCAGCCCCCGAAGGCCGAACACCGGGGAGCTGTTTTTT. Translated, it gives CASSPRRPNTGELFF.

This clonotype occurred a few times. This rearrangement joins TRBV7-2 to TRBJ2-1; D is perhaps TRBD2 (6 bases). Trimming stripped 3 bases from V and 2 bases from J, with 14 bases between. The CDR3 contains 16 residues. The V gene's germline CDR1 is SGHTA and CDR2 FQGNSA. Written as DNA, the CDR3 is TGTGCCAGCAGCTTCGGGAGTGTCTCTACCTACAATGAGCAGTTCTTC. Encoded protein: CASSFGSVSTYNEQFF.

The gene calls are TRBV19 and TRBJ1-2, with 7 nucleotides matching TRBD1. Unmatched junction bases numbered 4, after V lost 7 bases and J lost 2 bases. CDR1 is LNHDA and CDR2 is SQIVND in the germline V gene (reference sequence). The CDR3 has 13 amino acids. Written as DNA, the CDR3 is TGTGCCAGTACCCCGACAGGGAACTATGGCTACACCTTC. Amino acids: CASTPTGNYGYTF.

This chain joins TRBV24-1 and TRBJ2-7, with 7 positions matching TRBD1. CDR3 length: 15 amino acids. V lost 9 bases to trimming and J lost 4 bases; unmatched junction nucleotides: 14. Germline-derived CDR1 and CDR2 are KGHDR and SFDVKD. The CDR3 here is CATLWPDRRKYEQYF. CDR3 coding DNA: TGTGCCACCCTATGGCCGGACAGGAGAAAATACGAGCAGTACTTC.

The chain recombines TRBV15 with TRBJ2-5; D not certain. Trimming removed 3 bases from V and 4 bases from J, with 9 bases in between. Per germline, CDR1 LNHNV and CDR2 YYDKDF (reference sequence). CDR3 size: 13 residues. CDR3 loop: CATSSGPGETQYF. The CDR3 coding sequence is TGTGCCACCAGCAGTGGGCCAGGAGAGACCCAGTACTTC.